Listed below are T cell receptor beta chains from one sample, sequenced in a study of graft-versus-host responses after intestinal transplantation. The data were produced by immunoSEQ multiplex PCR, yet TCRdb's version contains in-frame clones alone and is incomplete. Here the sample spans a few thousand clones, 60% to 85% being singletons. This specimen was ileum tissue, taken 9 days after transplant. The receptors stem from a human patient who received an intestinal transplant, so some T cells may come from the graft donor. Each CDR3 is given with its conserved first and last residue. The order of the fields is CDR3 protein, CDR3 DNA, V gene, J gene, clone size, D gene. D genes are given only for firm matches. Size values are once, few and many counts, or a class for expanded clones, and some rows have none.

CDR3aa: CASSLGGLAGGDQETQYF
CDR3nt: TGTGCTAGCAGCTTAGGCGGACTAGCGGGAGGTGACCAAGAGACCCAGTACTTC
v_gene: TRBV7-7
j_gene: TRBJ2-5
abundance: .
d_gene: TRBD2

CDR3aa: CSVDNWRQGPNYSNQPQHF
CDR3nt: TGCAGCGTTGATAACTGGAGACAGGGGCCCAATTATAGCAATCAGCCCCAGCATTTT
v_gene: TRBV29-1
j_gene: TRBJ1-5
abundance: .
d_gene: TRBD1

CDR3aa: CASSELAGGVGSGANVLTF
CDR3nt: TGTGCCAGCAGTGAATTGGCGGGGGGGGTGGGCTCTGGGGCCAACGTCCTGACTTTC
v_gene: TRBV6-1
j_gene: TRBJ2-6
abundance: .
d_gene: TRBD2

CDR3aa: CASSPQGSSSPLHF
CDR3nt: TGTGCCAGCAGCCCCCAGGGGAGTAGTTCACCCCTCCACTTT
v_gene: TRBV28
j_gene: TRBJ1-6
abundance: .
d_gene: .

CDR3aa: CASGPGPTRPGANVLTF
CDR3nt: TGTGCTAGTGGGCCGGGACCGACGCGTCCCGGGGCCAACGTCCTGACTTTC
v_gene: TRBV12-5
j_gene: TRBJ2-6
abundance: .
d_gene: .

CDR3aa: CATRTGTLNSPLHF
CDR3nt: TGTGCCACCAGAACCGGGACACTTAATTCACCCCTCCACTTT
v_gene: TRBV19
j_gene: TRBJ1-6
abundance: once
d_gene: .

CDR3aa: CASSEVPGQGQETQYF
CDR3nt: TGTGCCAGCAGTGAAGTCCCCGGACAGGGGCAAGAGACCCAGTACTTC
v_gene: TRBV6-1
j_gene: TRBJ2-5
abundance: .
d_gene: TRBD1

CDR3aa: CASSFRGPAYNEQFF
CDR3nt: TGTGCCAGCAGCTTTCGGGGGCCGGCCTACAATGAGCAGTTCTTC
v_gene: TRBV11-3
j_gene: TRBJ2-1
abundance: few
d_gene: .

CDR3aa: CASSVGLASGNTIYF
CDR3nt: TGTGCCAGCAGTGTGGGCTTGGCCTCTGGAAACACCATATATTTT
v_gene: TRBV6-1
j_gene: TRBJ1-3
abundance: few
d_gene: .

CDR3aa: CASSYRDRIETQYF
CDR3nt: TGCGCCAGCAGCTACCGGGACAGGATAGAGACCCAGTACTTC
v_gene: TRBV5-1
j_gene: TRBJ2-5
abundance: .
d_gene: TRBD1

CDR3aa: CASSQLPGILSLVNTEAFF
CDR3nt: TGCGCCAGCAGCCAACTTCCCGGGATTTTGAGTTTGGTGAACACTGAAGCTTTCTTT
v_gene: TRBV4-1
j_gene: TRBJ1-1
abundance: .
d_gene: .

CDR3aa: CALEEDSRQDEQYF
CDR3nt: TGTGCACTGGAGGAAGACTCGCGTCAGGACGAGCAGTACTTC
v_gene: TRBV30
j_gene: TRBJ2-7
abundance: .
d_gene: .

CDR3aa: CASSEGAQYNEQFF
CDR3nt: TGTGCCAGCAGTGAGGGGGCACAATACAATGAGCAGTTCTTC
v_gene: TRBV25-1
j_gene: TRBJ2-1
abundance: .
d_gene: .

CDR3aa: CASSDTGEETQYF
CDR3nt: TGTGCCAGCAGCGATACAGGGGAGGAGACCCAGTACTTC
v_gene: TRBV25-1
j_gene: TRBJ2-5
abundance: once
d_gene: TRBD1

CDR3aa: CASSPGQGWTEAFF
CDR3nt: TGTGCCAGCAGCCCAGGACAGGGTTGGACTGAAGCTTTCTTT
v_gene: TRBV7-9
j_gene: TRBJ1-1
abundance: .
d_gene: TRBD1

CDR3aa: CASSIFRTFHRNEKLFF
CDR3nt: TGTGCCAGTAGTATATTTCGCACCTTCCACCGTAATGAAAAACTGTTTTTT
v_gene: TRBV19
j_gene: TRBJ1-4
abundance: .
d_gene: .

CDR3aa: CASSDTYEQYF
CDR3nt: TGTGCCAGCAGTGACACCTACGAGCAGTACTTC
v_gene: TRBV25-1
j_gene: TRBJ2-7
abundance: once
d_gene: .

CDR3aa: CASSLKTRTGKTGELFF
CDR3nt: TGTGCCAGCAGCTTAAAGACTAGGACAGGGAAGACCGGGGAGCTGTTTTTT
v_gene: TRBV7-8
j_gene: TRBJ2-2
abundance: .
d_gene: TRBD1

CDR3aa: CASSFTSGRSDEQYF
CDR3nt: TGTGCCAGCAGCTTTACTAGCGGGAGATCAGACGAGCAGTACTTC
v_gene: TRBV11-2
j_gene: TRBJ2-7
abundance: .
d_gene: TRBD2

CDR3aa: CASRGMDYGYTF
CDR3nt: TGTGCCAGCAGAGGAATGGACTATGGCTACACCTTC
v_gene: TRBV25-1
j_gene: TRBJ1-2
abundance: .
d_gene: .

CDR3aa: CASSYPGAFDNSPLHF
CDR3nt: TGTGCCAGCAGTTACCCGGGAGCGTTTGATAATTCACCCCTCCACTTT
v_gene: TRBV2
j_gene: TRBJ1-6
abundance: few
d_gene: .

CDR3aa: CSARGNTEAFF
CDR3nt: TGCAGTGCTAGAGGGAACACTGAAGCTTTCTTT
v_gene: TRBV20-1
j_gene: TRBJ1-1
abundance: .
d_gene: .

CDR3aa: CASSQEVVWGKYTDTQYF
CDR3nt: TGTGCCAGCAGCCAAGAAGTAGTCTGGGGGAAATACACAGATACGCAGTATTTT
v_gene: TRBV14
j_gene: TRBJ2-3
abundance: .
d_gene: .

CDR3aa: CSVEATYNEQFF
CDR3nt: TGCAGCGTTGAGGCGACCTACAATGAGCAGTTCTTC
v_gene: TRBV29-1
j_gene: TRBJ2-1
abundance: .
d_gene: .

CDR3aa: CASSLLAGSHNEQFF
CDR3nt: TGCGCCAGCAGCTTACTAGCGGGGTCCCACAATGAGCAGTTCTTC
v_gene: TRBV5-1
j_gene: TRBJ2-1
abundance: .
d_gene: TRBD2

CDR3aa: CASSHPGTSGTGELFF
CDR3nt: TGTGCCAGCAGTCACCCCGGGACTAGCGGAACCGGGGAGCTGTTTTTT
v_gene: TRBV7-9
j_gene: TRBJ2-2
abundance: .
d_gene: TRBD2

CDR3aa: CSVGGGTGGTDTQYF
CDR3nt: TGCAGCGTTGGAGGGGGGACAGGGGGAACAGATACGCAGTATTTT
v_gene: TRBV29-1
j_gene: TRBJ2-3
abundance: once
d_gene: TRBD1

CDR3aa: CASSLDWGDRTFRDEQYF
CDR3nt: TGTGCCAGCAGCTTAGATTGGGGGGACAGGACCTTTAGGGACGAGCAGTACTTC
v_gene: TRBV11-3
j_gene: TRBJ2-7
abundance: few
d_gene: TRBD1

CDR3aa: CASSPRAQGANEQFF
CDR3nt: TGTGCCAGCTCACCACGGGCTCAGGGAGCGAATGAGCAGTTCTTC
v_gene: TRBV18
j_gene: TRBJ2-1
abundance: .
d_gene: .

CDR3aa: CASRLAGAKNIQYF
CDR3nt: TGTGCCAGCAGACTAGCGGGAGCCAAAAACATTCAGTACTTC
v_gene: TRBV5-6
j_gene: TRBJ2-4
abundance: .
d_gene: TRBD2

CDR3aa: CASSWTVSSSYNSPLHF
CDR3nt: TGTGCCAGCAGCTGGACAGTCTCAAGCTCCTATAATTCACCCCTCCACTTT
v_gene: TRBV11-2
j_gene: TRBJ1-6
abundance: .
d_gene: .

CDR3aa: CASSLGVDTEAFF
CDR3nt: TGCGCCAGCAGCTTGGGGGTTGACACTGAAGCTTTCTTT
v_gene: TRBV5-1
j_gene: TRBJ1-1
abundance: .
d_gene: .

CDR3aa: CASSLARGGGYNEQFF
CDR3nt: TGTGCCAGCAGCTTGGCTCGGGGGGGCGGGTACAATGAGCAGTTCTTC
v_gene: TRBV5-4
j_gene: TRBJ2-1
abundance: .
d_gene: TRBD2

CDR3aa: CAPTGAPDTEAFF
CDR3nt: TGTGCCCCCACCGGGGCTCCGGACACTGAAGCTTTCTTT
v_gene: TRBV6-7
j_gene: TRBJ1-1
abundance: .
d_gene: .

CDR3aa: CAWMDRAPSEAFF
CDR3nt: TGTGCCTGGATGGACAGGGCTCCATCTGAAGCTTTCTTT
v_gene: TRBV30
j_gene: TRBJ1-1
abundance: .
d_gene: TRBD1

CDR3aa: CASRTSTDTQYF
CDR3nt: TGCGCCAGCAGGACTAGCACAGATACGCAGTATTTT
v_gene: TRBV10-2
j_gene: TRBJ2-3
abundance: .
d_gene: .

CDR3aa: CASSLDTGSGQPQHF
CDR3nt: TGTGCCAGCAGCTTAGACACAGGGTCGGGACAGCCCCAGCATTTT
v_gene: TRBV7-6
j_gene: TRBJ1-5
abundance: .
d_gene: .

CDR3aa: CATSSGGRVTGELFF
CDR3nt: TGTGCCACCAGCAGCGGCGGGAGGGTCACCGGGGAGCTGTTTTTT
v_gene: TRBV15
j_gene: TRBJ2-2
abundance: .
d_gene: TRBD2

CDR3aa: CASSPEEVSYEQYF
CDR3nt: TGTGCCAGCAGCCCGGAGGAGGTAAGCTACGAGCAGTACTTC
v_gene: TRBV25-1
j_gene: TRBJ2-7
abundance: .
d_gene: .

CDR3aa: CAVQTGKDNQPQHF
CDR3nt: TGCGCCGTACAAACAGGGAAGGACAATCAGCCCCAGCATTTT
v_gene: TRBV5-1
j_gene: TRBJ1-5
abundance: .
d_gene: .

CDR3aa: CASSLGTSGFITDTQYF
CDR3nt: TGTGCCAGCAGCTTAGGAACTAGCGGTTTTATCACAGATACGCAGTATTTT
v_gene: TRBV7-9
j_gene: TRBJ2-3
abundance: .
d_gene: TRBD2

CDR3aa: CASSLAIGVIRSGGYTF
CDR3nt: TGTGCCAGCAGCTTAGCTATAGGGGTGATTCGGAGCGGTGGCTACACCTTC
v_gene: TRBV7-2
j_gene: TRBJ1-2
abundance: few
d_gene: .

CDR3aa: CASSLSPGQPQHF
CDR3nt: TGTGCCAGCAGCTTAAGTCCGGGGCAGCCCCAGCATTTT
v_gene: TRBV7-3
j_gene: TRBJ1-5
abundance: once
d_gene: .

CDR3aa: CAWRGASSTDTQYF
CDR3nt: TGTGCCTGGAGAGGTGCTAGTTCAACAGATACGCAGTATTTT
v_gene: TRBV30
j_gene: TRBJ2-3
abundance: .
d_gene: .

CDR3aa: CASSETSGGPYEQYF
CDR3nt: TGTGCCAGCAGTGAAACATCGGGGGGACCGTACGAGCAGTACTTC
v_gene: TRBV6-1
j_gene: TRBJ2-7
abundance: .
d_gene: TRBD2

CDR3aa: CATSVANYGYTF
CDR3nt: TGTGCCACCAGTGTAGCTAACTATGGCTACACCTTC
v_gene: TRBV15
j_gene: TRBJ1-2
abundance: .
d_gene: .

CDR3aa: CASSLAHYRGGNEQFF
CDR3nt: TGTGCCAGCAGCTTAGCCCACTACCGGGGAGGCAATGAGCAGTTCTTC
v_gene: TRBV7-9
j_gene: TRBJ2-1
abundance: .
d_gene: .

CDR3aa: CSARGTGGNTIYF
CDR3nt: TGCAGCGCCAGGGGGACGGGCGGAAACACCATATATTTT
v_gene: TRBV29-1
j_gene: TRBJ1-3
abundance: .
d_gene: TRBD1

CDR3aa: CASSLGGLSYEQYF
CDR3nt: TGTGCCAGCAGCTTGGGCGGACTCTCCTACGAGCAGTACTTC
v_gene: TRBV5-8
j_gene: TRBJ2-7
abundance: few
d_gene: .

CDR3aa: CASSKSGGARRPTYEQYF
CDR3nt: TGTGCCAGCAGCAAGTCGGGGGGGGCAAGACGGCCGACCTACGAGCAGTACTTC
v_gene: TRBV21-1
j_gene: TRBJ2-7
abundance: .
d_gene: .

CDR3aa: CASSTKGQVLRNYGYTF
CDR3nt: TGTGCCAGCAGTACGAAAGGACAGGTTCTTCGGAACTATGGCTACACCTTC
v_gene: TRBV7-9
j_gene: TRBJ1-2
abundance: .
d_gene: TRBD1